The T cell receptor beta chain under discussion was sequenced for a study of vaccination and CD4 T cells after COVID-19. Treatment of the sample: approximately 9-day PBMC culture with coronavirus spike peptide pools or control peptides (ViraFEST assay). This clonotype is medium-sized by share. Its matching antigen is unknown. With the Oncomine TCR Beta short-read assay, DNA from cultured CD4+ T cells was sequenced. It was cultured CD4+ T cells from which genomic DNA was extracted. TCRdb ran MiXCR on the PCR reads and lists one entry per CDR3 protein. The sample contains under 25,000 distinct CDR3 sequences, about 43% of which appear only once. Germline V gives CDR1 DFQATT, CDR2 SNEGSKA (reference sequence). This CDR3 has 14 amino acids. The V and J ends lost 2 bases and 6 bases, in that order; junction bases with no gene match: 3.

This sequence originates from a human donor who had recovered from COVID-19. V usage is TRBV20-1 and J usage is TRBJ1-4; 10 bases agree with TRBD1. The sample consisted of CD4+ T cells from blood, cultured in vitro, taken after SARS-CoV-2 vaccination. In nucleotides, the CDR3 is TGCAGTGCTAGACGAGGACAGGGGGATGAAAAACTGTTTTTT. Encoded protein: CSARRGQGDEKLFF.